Each of the 17 T cell receptor beta chains below was sequenced from the same sample in a study of T-cell reconstitution after alpha-beta-depleted transplantation in children (dated by TCRdb to about 2016). Libraries came from PCR. The sequencer was an Illumina HiSeq 2500. TCR libraries were prepared with molecular barcoding, using unique molecular identifiers to normalize TCRbeta repertoire quantification. TCRdb trimmed public reads at Q25 via fastp, called clones via MiXCR and kept in-frame beta chains. Entries are consolidated by CDR3 protein sequence, retaining the most common genes and DNA. Within this sample are 190,000 or so distinct CDR3 sequences, with 6.5% to 7.5% of them counted one time only. Over 2.5% of the sample is held by the ten biggest clonotypes. This specimen consisted of PBMCs from the stem cell graft donor, obtained from the stem cell graft. These receptors all stem from a human donor who donated a stem cell graft to a child with Wiskott-Aldrich syndrome.

This clonotype was picked up many times. The chain employs TRBV24-1 and TRBJ2-1; a possible D gene is TRBD1 (6 bases). The CDR3 spans 16 residues. Germline CDR1 KGHDR, CDR2 SFDVKD. Trimming stripped 4 bases from V and 8 bases from J, with 20 bases between. The CDR3 DNA sequence: TGTGCCACCAGTGACCTTTCAGGGGTCAGGGGCCATGAGCAGTTCTTC. As protein: CATSDLSGVRGHEQFF.

This clonotype appeared many times. The CDR3 bases are TGTGCCAGCAGCTTGCGACCGGGACAGGCCACCGACGAGCAGTACTTC. It translates to CASSLRPGQATDEQYF. The rearrangement joins TRBV5-5 to TRBJ2-7; 8 nucleotides align to TRBD1. Germline lookup yields CDR1 SGHKS and CDR2 YYEKEE (reference sequence). V trimming: 1 base; J trimming: 5 bases; junction bases outside the gene matches: 11. There are 16 residues in the CDR3.

This clonotype has at least ten counts. The CDR3 is CATGRRGNSPLHF. For the CDR3, the DNA is TGTGCCACCGGTCGAAGGGGGAATTCACCCCTCCACTTT. The V gene is TRBV15, the J gene TRBJ1-6, with D perhaps TRBD1 (6 bases). This CDR3 has 13 residues. Germline CDR1 is LNHNV and CDR2 is YYDKDF (reference sequence). Trimming pared 8 bases from V and 7 bases from J, leaving 12 bases between.

There are many counts of this clonotype. The CDR3 loop is CASSSRGDGYNEQFF. Here the CDR3 DNA reads TGCGCCAGCAGCTCAAGGGGGGACGGATACAATGAGCAGTTCTTC. This chain uses TRBV5-1 with TRBJ2-1; D possibly uses TRBD1 or TRBD2 (6 bases each). From germline, CDR1 is SGHRS and CDR2 YFSETQ. The CDR3 length is 15 residues. V lost 3 bases, J lost 4 bases, and 14 bases lay in between.

This clonotype was picked up a small number of times. The rearrangement uses TRBV5-1 and TRBJ2-6, with D possibly being TRBD2 (5 bases). Trimming took off 2 bases at V and 3 bases at J, with 9 bases between the two ends. This CDR3 has 15 amino acids. Germline CDR1 reads SGHRS; CDR2 reads YFSETQ. Here the CDR3 reads CASSFLGVGANVLTF. As DNA, the CDR3 is TGCGCCAGCAGCTTCCTCGGGGTTGGGGCCAACGTCCTGACTTTC. The variable domain in full, with the rest retrieved from reference TRBV5-1 and TRBJ2-6, is KAGVTQTPRYLIKTRGQQVTLSCSPISGHRSVSWYQQTPGQGLQFLFEYFSETQRNKGNFPGRFSGRQFSNSRSEMNVSTLELGDSALYLCASSFLGVGANVLTFGAGSRLTVL.

Ten or more counts support this clonotype. In DNA form, the CDR3 reads TGTGCCACCAGCAGAAAGCGGGAAAACAATGAGCAGTTCTTC. This gives the protein CATSRKRENNEQFF. The genes are TRBV15 and TRBJ2-1; 7 bases match TRBD2. Germline loops: CDR1 LNHNV, CDR2 YYDKDF (reference sequence). The trim removed 2 bases at V and 5 bases at J, leaving 3 bases unmatched. This CDR3 region has 14 residues.

This clonotype was detected many times. J is TRBJ2-7 and V is TRBV7-2; 8 positions match TRBD1. This CDR3 region has 15 residues. V trimming: 0 bases; J trimming: 12 bases; junction bases outside the gene matches: 13. Germline values: CDR1 SGHTA, CDR2 FQGNSA. CDR3 nucleotide sequence: TGTGCCAGCAGCTTAGCGACAGGGGTCTTTGCTGTGACGTACTTC. It codes for CASSLATGVFAVTYF. Full variable domain (rest looked up from reference TRBV7-2 and TRBJ2-7): GAGVSQSPSNKVTEKGKDVELRCDPISGHTALYWYRQSLGQGLEFLIYFQGNSAPDKSGLPSDRFSAERTGGSVSTLTIQRTQQEDSAVYLCASSLATGVFAVTYFGPGTRLTVT.

The V and J genes are TRBV24-1 and TRBJ2-7; D remains unclear. Germline CDR1 is KGHDR and CDR2 is SFDVKD. V dropped 4 bases and J dropped 3 bases, with 12 bases sitting between them. CDR3 length equals 14 residues. The DNA for the CDR3 is TGTGCCACCAGTGACCTGCGACAAGGCTACGAGCAGTACTTC. It translates to CATSDLRQGYEQYF.

This clonotype was observed at least ten times. This chain connects TRBV5-1 to TRBJ2-7; 7 nucleotides align to TRBD1. The germline V gene encodes CDR1 SGHRS and CDR2 YFSETQ. The CDR3 spans 14 residues. V was pared by 3 bases and J by 5 bases, with 8 bases of the junction left unmatched. CDR3 in amino acids: CASSSQQGSHEQYF. In DNA form, the CDR3 reads TGCGCCAGCAGCTCCCAACAGGGGTCCCACGAGCAGTACTTC.

This clonotype was detected many times. This chain links TRBV20-1 with TRBJ2-5, with 10 bases matching TRBD2. The CDR3 totals 14 residues. V shed 3 bases, J shed 3 bases, and the junction held 4 bases outside the gene matches. Germline-derived CDR1 and CDR2 are DFQATT and SNEGSKA (reference sequence). The CDR3 coding sequence is TGCAGTGCTAGTCTCCTAGCGGGAGAAGAGACCCAGTACTTC. As protein: CSASLLAGEETQYF.

This clonotype was picked up a small number of times. As DNA, the CDR3 is TGTGCCAGCAAGGCAGGGGTTACTGTAGAGACCCAGTACTTC. Its translation: CASKAGVTVETQYF. The chain has TRBV2 and TRBJ2-5, with D tentatively TRBD1 (6 bases). The V and J ends lost 7 bases and 4 bases respectively, with 16 bases between them. Germline-derived CDR1 and CDR2 are SNHLY and FYNNEI. The CDR3 consists of 14 residues.

This clonotype was detected many times. This chain uses TRBV6-1 with TRBJ2-1; 7 bases match TRBD2. The CDR3 is 15 amino acids. Germline assignment: CDR1 MNHNS and CDR2 SASEGT. Trimming cost V 2 bases and J 4 bases; bases outside gene matches: 5. The CDR3 nucleotides are TGTGCCAGCAGTGAACAAAGCGGGACTTACAATGAGCAGTTCTTC. The encoded protein is CASSEQSGTYNEQFF.

This clonotype has at least ten counts. This rearrangement joins TRBV20-1 to TRBJ2-5; 7 bases agree with TRBD2. From germline, CDR1 is DFQATT and CDR2 SNEGSKA (reference sequence). Unmatched junction bases numbered 4, after V lost 7 bases and J lost 5 bases. The CDR3 is 11 residues long. CDR3 sequence (DNA): TGCAGTGGGGCTAGCGGCGAGACCCAGTACTTC. Translating it yields CSGASGETQYF.

The table lists this clonotype with many counts. The V and J genes are TRBV28 and TRBJ2-5; TRBD1 might be the D (6 bases). The CDR3 sequence is 15 residues long. Germline V gene sequence: CDR1 MDHEN, CDR2 SYDVKM. V was shortened by 0 bases and J by 0 bases, with 8 bases between the two germline ends. DNA for the CDR3: TGTGCCAGCAGTTTATGGGGGGCAAACCAAGAGACCCAGTACTTC. Translation: CASSLWGANQETQYF.

The CDR3 DNA is TGTGCCAGCTCCCGGGACAGGGTGGACAATGAGCAGTTCTTC. This gives the protein CASSRDRVDNEQFF. The chain employs TRBV7-2 and TRBJ2-1; 9 bases align to TRBD1. The junction had 7 bases not matched to a gene; V was cut back by 8 bases and J by 5 bases. CDR1 and CDR2 from the germline V gene are SGHTA and FQGNSA. The CDR3 spans 14 residues.

This clonotype showed up many times. This chain joins TRBV3-1 and TRBJ2-5, with 8 bases aligning to TRBD2. Germline CDR1 and CDR2: LGHDT and YNNKEL (reference sequence). This CDR3 is built from 15 residues. Losses at the gene ends were 2 bases for V and 3 bases for J; bases not matched to a gene: 5. The CDR3 here is CASSQWTAGEETQYF. As DNA, the CDR3 is TGTGCCAGCAGCCAATGGACAGCGGGGGAAGAGACCCAGTACTTC.

This clonotype was observed many times. The gene calls are TRBV2 and TRBJ1-1; no reliable D call. V lost 4 bases to trimming and J lost 4 bases, with 4 bases between them. The CDR3 covers 11 residues. CDR1 is SNHLY, CDR2 FYNNEI, per germline. The CDR3 nucleotides are TGTGCCAGCAGTGTGGGCACTGAAGCTTTCTTT. It is translated as CASSVGTEAFF.